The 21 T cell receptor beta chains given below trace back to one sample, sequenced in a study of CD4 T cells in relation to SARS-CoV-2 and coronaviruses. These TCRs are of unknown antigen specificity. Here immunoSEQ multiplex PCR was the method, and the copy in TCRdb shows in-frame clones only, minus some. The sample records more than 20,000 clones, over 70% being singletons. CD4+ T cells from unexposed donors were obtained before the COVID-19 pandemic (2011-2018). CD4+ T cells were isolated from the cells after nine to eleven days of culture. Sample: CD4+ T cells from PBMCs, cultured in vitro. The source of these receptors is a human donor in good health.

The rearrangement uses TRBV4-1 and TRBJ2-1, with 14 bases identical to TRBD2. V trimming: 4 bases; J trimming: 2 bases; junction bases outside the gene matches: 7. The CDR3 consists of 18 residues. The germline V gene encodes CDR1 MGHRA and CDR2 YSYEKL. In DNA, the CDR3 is TGCGCCAGCAGCCCCAAGGGACTAGCGGGAGTGGCCTACAATGAGCAGTTCTTC. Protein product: CASSPKGLAGVAYNEQFF.

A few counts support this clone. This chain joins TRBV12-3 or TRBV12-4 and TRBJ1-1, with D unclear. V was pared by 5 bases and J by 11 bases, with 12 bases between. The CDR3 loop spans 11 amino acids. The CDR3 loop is CASSRIGFAFF. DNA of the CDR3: TGTGCCAGCAGTCGTATCGGATTTGCTTTCTTT.

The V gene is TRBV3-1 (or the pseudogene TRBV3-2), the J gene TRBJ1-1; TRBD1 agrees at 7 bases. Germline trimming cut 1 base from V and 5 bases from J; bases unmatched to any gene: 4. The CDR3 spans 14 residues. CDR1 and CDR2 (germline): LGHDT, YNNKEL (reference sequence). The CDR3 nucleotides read TGTGCCAGCAGCCAAGGCCAGGGGGAAACTGAAGCTTTCTTT. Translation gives CASSQGQGETEAFF.

CDR3 sequence: CASSSGTHPETQYF. CDR3 DNA: TGTGCCAGCAGCTCCGGGACCCACCCAGAGACCCAGTACTTC. The J gene is TRBJ2-5, the V gene TRBV7-8; D tentatively reads TRBD1 or TRBD2 (5 bases each). From germline, CDR1 is SGHVS and CDR2 FQNEAQ. The ends were cut back, 4 bases at V and 4 bases at J, with 13 bases in the middle. This CDR3 has 14 residues.

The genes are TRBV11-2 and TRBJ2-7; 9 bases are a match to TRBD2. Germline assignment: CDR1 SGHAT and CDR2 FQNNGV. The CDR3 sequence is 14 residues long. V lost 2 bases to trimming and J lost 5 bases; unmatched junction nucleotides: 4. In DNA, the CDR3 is TGTGCCAGCAGCTTAAGCCGGACTAGCGACGAGCAGTACTTC. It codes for CASSLSRTSDEQYF.

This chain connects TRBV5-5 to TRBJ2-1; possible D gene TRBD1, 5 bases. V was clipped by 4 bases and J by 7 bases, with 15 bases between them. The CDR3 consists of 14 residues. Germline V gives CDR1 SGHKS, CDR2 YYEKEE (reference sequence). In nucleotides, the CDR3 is TGTGCCAGCAGCCCCAATGGGGCCATAAATGAGCAGTTCTTC. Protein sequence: CASSPNGAINEQFF.

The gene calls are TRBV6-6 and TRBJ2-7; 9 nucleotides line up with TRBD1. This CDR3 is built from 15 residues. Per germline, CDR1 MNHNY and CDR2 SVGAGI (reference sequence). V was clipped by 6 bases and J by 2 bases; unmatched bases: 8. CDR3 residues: CASSLGQGRTYEQYF. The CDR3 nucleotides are TGTGCCAGCAGCTTAGGACAGGGGCGAACCTACGAGCAGTACTTC.

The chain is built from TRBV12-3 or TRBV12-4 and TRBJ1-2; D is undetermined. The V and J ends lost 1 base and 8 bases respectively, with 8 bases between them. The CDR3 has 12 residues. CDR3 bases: TGTGCCAGCAGTTTAGGAGGGCTAGGCTACACCTTC. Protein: CASSLGGLGYTF.

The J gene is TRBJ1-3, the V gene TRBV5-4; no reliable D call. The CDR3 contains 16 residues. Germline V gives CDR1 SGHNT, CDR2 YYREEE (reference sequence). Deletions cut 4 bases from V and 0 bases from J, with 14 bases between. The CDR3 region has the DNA TGTGCCAGCAGCCCCCGGGAGGGAAACTCTGGAAACACCATATATTTT. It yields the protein CASSPREGNSGNTIYF.

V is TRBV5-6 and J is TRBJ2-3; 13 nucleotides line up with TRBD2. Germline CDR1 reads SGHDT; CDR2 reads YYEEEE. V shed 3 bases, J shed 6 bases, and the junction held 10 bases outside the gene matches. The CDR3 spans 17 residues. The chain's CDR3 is CASSSGLAGSWVDTQYF. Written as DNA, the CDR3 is TGTGCCAGCAGCTCGGGACTAGCGGGAAGTTGGGTCGATACGCAGTATTTT. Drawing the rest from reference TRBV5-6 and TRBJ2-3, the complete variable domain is DAGVTQSPTHLIKTRGQQVTLRCSPKSGHDTVSWYQQALGQGPQFIFQYYEEEERQRGNFPDRFSGHQFPNYSSELNVNALLLGDSALYLCASSSGLAGSWVDTQYFGPGTRLTVL.

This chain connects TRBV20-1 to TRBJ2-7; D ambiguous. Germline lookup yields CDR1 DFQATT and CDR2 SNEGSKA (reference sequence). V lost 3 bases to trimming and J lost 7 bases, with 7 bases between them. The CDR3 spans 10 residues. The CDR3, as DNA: TGCAGTGCTAGTTGGTCTGAGCAGTACTTC. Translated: CSASWSEQYF.

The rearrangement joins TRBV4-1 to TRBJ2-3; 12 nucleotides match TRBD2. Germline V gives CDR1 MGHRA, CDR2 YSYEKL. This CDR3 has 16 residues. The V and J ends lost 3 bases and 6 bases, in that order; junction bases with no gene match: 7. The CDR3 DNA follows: TGCGCCAGCAGCCAGCTAGCGGGAGGGCCCACCGATACGCAGTATTTT. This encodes CASSQLAGGPTDTQYF.

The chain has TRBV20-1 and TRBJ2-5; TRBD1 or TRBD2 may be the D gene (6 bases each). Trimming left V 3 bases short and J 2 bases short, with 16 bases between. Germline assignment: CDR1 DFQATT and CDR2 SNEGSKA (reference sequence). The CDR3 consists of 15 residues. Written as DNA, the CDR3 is TGCAGTGCTAGTCCTCGGGGGCGTACTCAAGAGACCCAGTACTTC. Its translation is CSASPRGRTQETQYF.

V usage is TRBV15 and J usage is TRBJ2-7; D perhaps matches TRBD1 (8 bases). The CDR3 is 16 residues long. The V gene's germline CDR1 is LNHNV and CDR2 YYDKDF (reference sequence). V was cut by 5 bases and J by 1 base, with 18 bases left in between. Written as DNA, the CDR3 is TGTGCCACCAGCCCGGGGAGGGACAGGCTTTCCTACGAGCAGTACTTC. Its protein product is CATSPGRDRLSYEQYF.

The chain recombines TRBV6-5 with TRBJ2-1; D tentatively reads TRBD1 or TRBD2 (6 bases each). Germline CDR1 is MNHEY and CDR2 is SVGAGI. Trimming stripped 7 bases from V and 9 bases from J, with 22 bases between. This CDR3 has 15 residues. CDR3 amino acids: CASTLGRRGVSEQFF. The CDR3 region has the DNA TGTGCCAGCACCCTAGGGCGTAGGGGGGTTTCTGAGCAGTTCTTC.

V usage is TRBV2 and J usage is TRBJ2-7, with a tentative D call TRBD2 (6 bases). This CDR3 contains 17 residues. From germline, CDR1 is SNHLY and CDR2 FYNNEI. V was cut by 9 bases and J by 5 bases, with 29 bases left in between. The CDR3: CASNRDAKRVLIHEQYF. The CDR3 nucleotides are TGTGCCAGTAACCGGGACGCTAAGCGGGTTCTCATCCACGAGCAGTACTTC.

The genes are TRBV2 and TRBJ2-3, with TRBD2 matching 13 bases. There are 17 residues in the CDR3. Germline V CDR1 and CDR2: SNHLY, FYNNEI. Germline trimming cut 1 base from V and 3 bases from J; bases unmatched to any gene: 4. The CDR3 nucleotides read TGTGCCAGCAGTGAAGAGAAGGGACTAGCGGGGACAGATACGCAGTATTTT. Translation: CASSEEKGLAGTDTQYF.

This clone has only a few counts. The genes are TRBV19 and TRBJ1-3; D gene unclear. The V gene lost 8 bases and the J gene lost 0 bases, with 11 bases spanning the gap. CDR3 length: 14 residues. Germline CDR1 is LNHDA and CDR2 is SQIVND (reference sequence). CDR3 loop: CASGKSSSGNTIYF. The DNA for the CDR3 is TGTGCCAGTGGTAAGAGTAGCTCTGGAAACACCATATATTTT. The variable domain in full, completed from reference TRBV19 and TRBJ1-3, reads DGGITQSPKYLFRKEGQNVTLSCEQNLNHDAMYWYRQDPGQGLRLIYYSQIVNDFQKGDIAEGYSVSREKKESFPLTVTSAQKNPTAFYLCASGKSSSGNTIYFGEGSWLTVV.

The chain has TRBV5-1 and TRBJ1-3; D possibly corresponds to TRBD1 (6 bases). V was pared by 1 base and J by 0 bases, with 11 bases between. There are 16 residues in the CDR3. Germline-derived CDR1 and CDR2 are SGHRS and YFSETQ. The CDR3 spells CASSLIQGYSGNTIYF. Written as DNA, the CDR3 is TGCGCCAGCAGCTTGATACAGGGTTACTCTGGAAACACCATATATTTT.

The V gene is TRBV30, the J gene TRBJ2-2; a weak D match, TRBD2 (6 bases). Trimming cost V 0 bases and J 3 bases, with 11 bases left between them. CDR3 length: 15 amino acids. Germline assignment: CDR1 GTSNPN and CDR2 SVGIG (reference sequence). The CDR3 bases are TGTGCCTGGAGTGTAATCGGGAGATACACCGGGGAGCTGTTTTTT. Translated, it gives CAWSVIGRYTGELFF.

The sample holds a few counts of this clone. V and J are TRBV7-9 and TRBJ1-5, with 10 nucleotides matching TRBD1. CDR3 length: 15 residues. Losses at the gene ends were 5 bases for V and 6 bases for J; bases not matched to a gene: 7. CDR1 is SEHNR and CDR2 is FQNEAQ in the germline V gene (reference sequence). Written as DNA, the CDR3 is TGTGCCAGCAGCCCCGGACAGGGGGTAGGTCAGCCCCAGCATTTT. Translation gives CASSPGQGVGQPQHF.